This T cell receptor (beta chain) was identified in a study of T cells after yellow fever vaccination. Across the whole study: Any fraction with a low cell number was prepared using SMART-Seq v4 Ultra Low Input.

In this sample, this clonotype turned up a few times. Its target is unknown. The junction shows a germline mismatch at one end, possibly a read error. They built TCR cDNA with 5'RACE template switching, a step that put in a universal primer site and UMIs. TCRdb processed the 5' RACE reads anew with MiXCR; each CDR3 protein has one entry. The profile shows a few hundred thousand distinct CDR3 sequences, around 16% of them singletons. Germline V gene data show CDR1 as LNHDA and CDR2 as SQIVND (reference sequence). This CDR3 contains 16 residues. Study outcomes and limitations: Clones from primary vaccination mostly reappeared after the booster (roughly 95% CD4, just over 85% CD8).

This specimen was PBMCs, taken 5 days after the first yellow fever vaccination. V and J are TRBV19 and TRBJ2-4; 7 nucleotides agree with TRBD2. The TCR originated in a man younger than 30 who received the YFV17D yellow fever vaccine. As DNA, the CDR3 is TGTGCCAGCAGTATGTTGGGCGGGGGAGCCAAAAACATTCAGTACTTC. It specifies CASSMLGGGAKNIQYF.